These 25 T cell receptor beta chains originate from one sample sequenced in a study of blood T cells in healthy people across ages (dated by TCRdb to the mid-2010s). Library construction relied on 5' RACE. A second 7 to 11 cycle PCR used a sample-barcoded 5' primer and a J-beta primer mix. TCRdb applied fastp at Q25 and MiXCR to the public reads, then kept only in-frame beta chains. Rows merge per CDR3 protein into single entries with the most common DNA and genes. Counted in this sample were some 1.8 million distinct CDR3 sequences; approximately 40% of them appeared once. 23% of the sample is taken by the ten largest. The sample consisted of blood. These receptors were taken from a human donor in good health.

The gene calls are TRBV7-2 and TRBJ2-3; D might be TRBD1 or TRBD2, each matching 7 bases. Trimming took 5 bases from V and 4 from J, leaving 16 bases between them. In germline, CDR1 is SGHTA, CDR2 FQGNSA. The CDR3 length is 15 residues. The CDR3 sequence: CASSPQGGRADTQYF. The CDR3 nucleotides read TGTGCCAGCAGCCCCCAGGGGGGGCGGGCAGATACGCAGTATTTT.

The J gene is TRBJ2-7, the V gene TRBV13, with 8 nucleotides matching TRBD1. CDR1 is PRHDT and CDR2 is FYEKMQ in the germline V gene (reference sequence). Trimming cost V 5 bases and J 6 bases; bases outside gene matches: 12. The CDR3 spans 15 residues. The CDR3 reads CASSRVTGEAPEQYF. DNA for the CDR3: TGTGCCAGCAGCCGTGTGACAGGGGAGGCCCCCGAGCAGTACTTC.

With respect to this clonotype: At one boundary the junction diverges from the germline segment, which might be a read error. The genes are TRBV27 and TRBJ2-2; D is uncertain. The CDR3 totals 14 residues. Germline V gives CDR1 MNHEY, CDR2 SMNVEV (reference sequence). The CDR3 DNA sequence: TGTGTCAGCAGTTATCGGAGCAACTCCGGGGAGCTGTTTTTT. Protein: CVSSYRSNSGELFF.

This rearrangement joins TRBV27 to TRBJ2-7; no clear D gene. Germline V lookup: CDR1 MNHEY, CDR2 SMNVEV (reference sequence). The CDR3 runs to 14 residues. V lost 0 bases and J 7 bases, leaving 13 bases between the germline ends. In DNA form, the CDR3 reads TGTGCCAGCAGTTTATCCCCACTAATGATGGAGCAGTACTTC. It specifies CASSLSPLMMEQYF.

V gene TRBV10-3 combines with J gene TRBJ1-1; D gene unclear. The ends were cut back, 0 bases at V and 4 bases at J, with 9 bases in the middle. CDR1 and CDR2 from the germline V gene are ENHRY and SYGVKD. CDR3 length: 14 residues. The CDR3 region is CAISESGRGTEAFF. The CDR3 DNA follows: TGTGCCATCAGTGAGTCAGGGCGAGGCACTGAAGCTTTCTTT.

CDR3 sequence reads: CSGGRGGLSYNEQFF. CDR3 DNA sequence: TGCAGCGGCGGCCGCGGGGGGCTCTCCTACAATGAGCAGTTCTTC. The chain employs TRBV29-1 and TRBJ2-1; 8 bases align to TRBD2. Per germline, CDR1 SQVTM and CDR2 ANQGSEA. The V segment lost 7 bases and the J segment 0 bases; nucleotides outside the gene matches: 8. This CDR3 spans 15 amino acids.

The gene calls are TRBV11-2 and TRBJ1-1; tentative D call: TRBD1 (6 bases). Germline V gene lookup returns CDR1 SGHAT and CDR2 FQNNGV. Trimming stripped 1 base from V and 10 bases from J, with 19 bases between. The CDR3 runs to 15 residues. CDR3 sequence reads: CASSLVGHPGFGAFF. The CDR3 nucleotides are TGTGCCAGCAGCTTAGTGGGACATCCTGGATTCGGAGCTTTCTTT.

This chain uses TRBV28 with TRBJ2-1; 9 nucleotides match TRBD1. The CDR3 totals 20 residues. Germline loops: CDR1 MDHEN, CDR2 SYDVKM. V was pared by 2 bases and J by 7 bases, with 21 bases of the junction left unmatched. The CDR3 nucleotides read TGTGCCAGCAGTTTACCGCTAGGGACAGGGAGCCTCAACGACGGGAATGAGCAGTTCTTC. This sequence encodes CASSLPLGTGSLNDGNEQFF.

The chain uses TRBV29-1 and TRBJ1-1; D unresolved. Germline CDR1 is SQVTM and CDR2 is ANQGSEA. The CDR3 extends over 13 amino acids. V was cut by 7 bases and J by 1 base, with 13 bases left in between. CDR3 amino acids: CSADGLRNTEAFF. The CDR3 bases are TGCAGCGCAGATGGCCTGAGGAACACTGAAGCTTTCTTT.

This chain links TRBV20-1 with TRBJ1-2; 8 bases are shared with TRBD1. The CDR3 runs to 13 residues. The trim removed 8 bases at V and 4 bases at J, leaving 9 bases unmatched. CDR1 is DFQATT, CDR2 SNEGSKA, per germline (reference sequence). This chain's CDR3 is CSSWTGRTYGYTF. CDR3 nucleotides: TGCAGTTCCTGGACAGGGAGGACCTATGGCTACACCTTC.

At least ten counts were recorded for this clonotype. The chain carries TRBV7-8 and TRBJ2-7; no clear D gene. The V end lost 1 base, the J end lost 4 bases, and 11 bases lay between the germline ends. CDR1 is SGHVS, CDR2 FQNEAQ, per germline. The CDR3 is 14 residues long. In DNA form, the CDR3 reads TGTGCCAGCAGCTTAGGCCCCCTGCCGTACGAGCAGTACTTC. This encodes CASSLGPLPYEQYF. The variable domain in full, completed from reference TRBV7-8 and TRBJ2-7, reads GAGVSQSPRYKVAKRGQDVALRCDPISGHVSLFWYQQALGQGPEFLTYFQNEAQLDKSGLPSDRFFAERPEGSVSTLKIQRTQQEDSAVYLCASSLGPLPYEQYFGPGTRLTVT.

Written as DNA, the CDR3 is TGCAGTGCCAGCTACCCAAAACACGATCCCTACGAGCAGTACTTC. As protein: CSASYPKHDPYEQYF. The V call is TRBV20-1, the J call TRBJ2-7; D is undetermined. This CDR3 comprises 15 residues. Trimming removed 6 bases at V and 2 bases at J, with 20 bases between. Germline values: CDR1 DFQATT, CDR2 SNEGSKA (reference sequence).

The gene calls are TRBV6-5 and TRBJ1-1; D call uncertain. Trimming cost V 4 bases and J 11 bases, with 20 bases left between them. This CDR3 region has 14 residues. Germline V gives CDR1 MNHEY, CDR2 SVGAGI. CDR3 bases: TGTGCCAGCAGTTCCTCCACTAGCCGACACTGGGCTTTCTTT. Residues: CASSSSTSRHWAFF.

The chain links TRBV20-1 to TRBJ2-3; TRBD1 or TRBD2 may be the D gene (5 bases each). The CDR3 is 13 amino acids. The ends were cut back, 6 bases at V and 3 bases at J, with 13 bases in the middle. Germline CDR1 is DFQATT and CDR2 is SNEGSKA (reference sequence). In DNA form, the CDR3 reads TGCAGTGCCGGACTTCCAGGGACAGATACGCAGTATTTT. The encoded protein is CSAGLPGTDTQYF.

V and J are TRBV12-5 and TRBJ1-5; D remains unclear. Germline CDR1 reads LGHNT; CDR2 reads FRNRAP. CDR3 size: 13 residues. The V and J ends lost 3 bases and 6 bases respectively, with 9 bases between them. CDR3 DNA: TGTGCTAGTGGTTTATCGAGTAGTCAGCCCCAGCATTTT. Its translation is CASGLSSSQPQHF.

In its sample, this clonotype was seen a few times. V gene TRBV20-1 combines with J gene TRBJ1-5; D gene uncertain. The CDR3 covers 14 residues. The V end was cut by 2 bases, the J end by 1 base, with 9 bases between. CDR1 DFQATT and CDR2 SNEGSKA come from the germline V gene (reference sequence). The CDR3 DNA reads TGCAGTGCTAGATCGGGGTTGAGCAATCAGCCCCAGCATTTT. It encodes CSARSGLSNQPQHF.

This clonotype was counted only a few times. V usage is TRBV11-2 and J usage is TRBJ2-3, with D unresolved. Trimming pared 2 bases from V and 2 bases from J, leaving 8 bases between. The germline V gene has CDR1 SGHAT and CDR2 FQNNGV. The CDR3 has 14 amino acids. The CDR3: CASSLFTLTDTQYF. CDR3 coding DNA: TGTGCCAGCAGCTTATTTACCCTCACAGATACGCAGTATTTT. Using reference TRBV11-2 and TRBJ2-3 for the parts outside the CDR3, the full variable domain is EAGVAQSPRYKIIEKRQSVAFWCNPISGHATLYWYQQILGQGPKLLIQFQNNGVVDDSQLPKDRFSAERLKGVDSTLKIQPAKLEDSAVYLCASSLFTLTDTQYFGPGTRLTVL.

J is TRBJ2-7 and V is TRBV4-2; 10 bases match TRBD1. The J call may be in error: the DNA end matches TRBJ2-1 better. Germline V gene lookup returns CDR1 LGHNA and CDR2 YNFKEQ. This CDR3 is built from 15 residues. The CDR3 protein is CASSYFGTGAYEQFF. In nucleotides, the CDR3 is TGTGCCAGCAGCTACTTCGGGACAGGGGCCTACGAGCAGTTCTTC.

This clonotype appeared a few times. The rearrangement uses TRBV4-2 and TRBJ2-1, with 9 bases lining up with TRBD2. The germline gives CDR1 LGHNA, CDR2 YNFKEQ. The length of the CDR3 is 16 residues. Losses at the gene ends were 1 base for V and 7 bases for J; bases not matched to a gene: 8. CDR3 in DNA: TGTGCCAGCAGCCAAGGAGGCGGGGGGGCCTTAAATGAGCAGTTCTTC. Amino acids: CASSQGGGGALNEQFF.

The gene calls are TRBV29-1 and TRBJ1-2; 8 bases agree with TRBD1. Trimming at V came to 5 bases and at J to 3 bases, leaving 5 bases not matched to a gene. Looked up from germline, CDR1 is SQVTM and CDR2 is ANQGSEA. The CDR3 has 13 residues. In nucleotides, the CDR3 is TGCAGCGTTATGACAGGGGCGGACTATGGCTACACCTTC. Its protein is CSVMTGADYGYTF.

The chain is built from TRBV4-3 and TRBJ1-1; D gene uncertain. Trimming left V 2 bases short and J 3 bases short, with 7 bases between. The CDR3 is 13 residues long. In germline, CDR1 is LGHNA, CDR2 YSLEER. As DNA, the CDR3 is TGCGCCAGCAGCCAAACGTGGGACACTGAAGCTTTCTTT. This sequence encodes CASSQTWDTEAFF.

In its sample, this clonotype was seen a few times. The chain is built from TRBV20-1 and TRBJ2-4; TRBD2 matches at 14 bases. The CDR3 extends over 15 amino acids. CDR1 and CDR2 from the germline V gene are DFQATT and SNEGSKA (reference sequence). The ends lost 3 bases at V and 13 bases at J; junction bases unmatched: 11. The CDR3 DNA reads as TGCAGTGCTAGGGGACTAGCGGGGGTTTACAATGAGCAGTACTTC. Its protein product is CSARGLAGVYNEQYF.

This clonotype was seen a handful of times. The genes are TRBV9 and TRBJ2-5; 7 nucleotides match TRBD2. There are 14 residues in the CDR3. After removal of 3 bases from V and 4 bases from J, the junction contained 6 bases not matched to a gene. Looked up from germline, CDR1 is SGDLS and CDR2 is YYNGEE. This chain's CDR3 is CASSAGGGGETQYF. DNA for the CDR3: TGTGCCAGCAGCGCTGGGGGGGGAGGAGAGACCCAGTACTTC.

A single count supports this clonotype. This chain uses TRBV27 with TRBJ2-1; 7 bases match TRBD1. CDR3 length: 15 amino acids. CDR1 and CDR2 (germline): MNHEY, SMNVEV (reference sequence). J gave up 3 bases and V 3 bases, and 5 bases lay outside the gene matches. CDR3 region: CASSLWTGFYNEQFF. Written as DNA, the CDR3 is TGTGCCAGCAGTTTGTGGACAGGTTTCTACAATGAGCAGTTCTTC.

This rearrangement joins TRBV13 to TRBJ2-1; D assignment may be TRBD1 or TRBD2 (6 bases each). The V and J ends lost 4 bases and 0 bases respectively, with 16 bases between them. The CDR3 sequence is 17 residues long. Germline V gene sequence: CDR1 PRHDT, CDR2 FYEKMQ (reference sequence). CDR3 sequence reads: CASSSRGGTSSYNEQFF. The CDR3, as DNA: TGTGCCAGCAGCTCCAGGGGCGGGACCAGCTCCTACAATGAGCAGTTCTTC.